This T cell receptor (beta chain) was recovered during a study of blood T cell repertoires in COVID-19 (dated by TCRdb to about 2020). Context from the whole study: Samples from collaborators originated in the United States, Italy and Spain and spanned both the acute and convalescent phases of COVID-19. The prospective study material was composed of cDNA or gDNA derived from T cells, B-cell-depleted T cells, or PBMCs. Subjects who had been exposed to COVID-19, were actively infected with it, or had recovered from it provided the deeply sampled blood TCRbeta repertoires that made up the dataset. The repertoires were released in a freely available public database meant as a resource for research on the immune response to SARS-CoV-2. Samples came from the ongoing ImmuneRACE study (first 160 participants) plus 1,254 subjects from 6 global collaborators. A de-identified subject ID, COVID-19 status, age in years and sex were almost always included in the sample metadata. Where available, HLA class I and class II types were taken from metadata supplied by the sample provider and were not determined by assay-based typing. Results and caveats for the whole study, not just this receptor: The amount of clinical and demographic metadata varied by source and participant and was provided uncurated.

Remarks on this clone: Its cognate antigen has yet to be identified. Base qualities are not provided; no much larger clone lies one nucleotide away.

TCRbeta CDR3 regions were amplified from genomic DNA by means of the immunoSEQ Assay, a bias-controlled multiplex PCR. Concerning the study's data processing: The number of nucleated cells in each sample was estimated from the amplification of reference gene primers within the assay. To quantify the absolute abundance of each unique TCRbeta CDR3 rearrangement, sequence reads were collapsed and filtered. Productive Simpson clonality was computed per sample as the square root of Simpson's diversity index over productive rearrangements. In its TCRdb copy, this immuneACCESS table keeps in-frame sequences only and misses some clones. Where compared with another copy, unresolved V genes explain less than half of these, and the others have no known cause. The V and J calls and clone size were taken over from that table, and D and trimming were inferred from the DNA. The sample yields around 450,000 clones; roughly 88% were counted once. Of the sample, 0.6% falls within the top ten clones.

The V end gives up 10 bases and the J end 2 bases, leaving 5 bases in the junction not matched to a gene. The CDR3 runs 12 residues from the cysteine to the phenylalanine. The read is trimmed to its CDR3 DNA, 36 bases read in frame from base 1. Based on the germline V gene, the CDR1 and CDR2 sequences are MNHEY and SVGAGI. Enrolling through a virtual design, the prospective study's participants ranged in age from roughly 18 to 90 years and lived across 24 United States geographic areas. In the prospective study, participants were assigned to cohorts based on the clinical history participants reported in a screening survey and a study questionnaire. Recovered participants in ImmuneRACE Cohort 3 were defined as having two consecutive negative NP/OP PCR tests, clearance from a healthcare professional, or resolution of symptoms. In the prospective study, whole blood, serum and a nasopharyngeal or oropharyngeal swab were collected from each participant by mobile phlebotomists. Participants in the prospective study had the option to provide additional blood draws and questionnaires over a roughly two-month period. Prospective study blood samples were shipped either frozen or at room temperature before DNA extraction.

Sequenced: PBMCs or T cells enriched from blood (not recorded which). The rearrangement joined TRBV6-5 to TRBJ2-7, with 7 middle bases fitting TRBD1. The receptor was derived from a man in his late teens or twenties who had recovered from COVID-19. CDR3 sequence: CAIQGSAYEQYF. The sequenced DNA: TGTGCCATACAGGGGAGTGCCTACGAGCAGTACTTC.